The 5 T cell receptor beta chains listed next were all sequenced from one sample in a study of T cells in localized non-small cell lung cancer. The assay was immunoSEQ multiplex PCR, and TCRdb's table has in-frame clones only and misses some. The data show several hundred clones, less than 20% seen once. The sequences come from normal lung tissue next to the tumor, collected before any cancer treatment. The source is a woman aged 35 to 70 with stage II lung adenocarcinoma.

The V gene is TRBV9, the J gene TRBJ1-3; no clear D. Germline-derived CDR1 and CDR2 are SGDLS and YYNGEE. The V end was cut by 6 bases, the J end by 0 bases, with 7 bases between. The CDR3 extends over 13 amino acids. DNA of the CDR3: TGTGCCAGCATGGGTGACTCTGGAAACACCATATATTTT. Protein: CASMGDSGNTIYF.

This clone was observed a handful of times. The rearrangement joins TRBV30 to TRBJ1-1; no clear D gene. Germline CDR1 GTSNPN, CDR2 SVGIG (reference sequence). The CDR3 has 12 amino acids. V was pared by 0 bases and J by 11 bases, with 13 bases between. CDR3 nucleotide sequence: TGTGCCTGGAGTGTATACAAGGGATCGGCTTTCTTT. Protein: CAWSVYKGSAFF.

The chain employs TRBV19 and TRBJ2-5; no clear D. Trimming took off 1 base at V and 7 bases at J, with 13 bases between the two ends. Germline V gene sequence: CDR1 LNHDA, CDR2 SQIVND (reference sequence). The CDR3 contains 14 residues. CDR3 in DNA: TGTGCCAGTAGTATAGGTCCCTTGGGCGGGACCCAGTACTTC. This encodes CASSIGPLGGTQYF.

This sequence joins TRBV11-3 and TRBJ2-2; 7 bases map to TRBD2. This CDR3 comprises 15 residues. Germline lookup yields CDR1 SGHNT and CDR2 YENEEA. V gave up 5 bases and J gave up 6 bases; unmatched junction bases: 9. The CDR3 coding sequence is TGTGCCAGCAGCCTAAGCGGGGAAGTCTCCGGGGAGCTGTTTTTT. It is translated as CASSLSGEVSGELFF.

This clone was found a few times. The V call is TRBV28, the J call TRBJ1-1; maybe TRBD1 (5 bases). The CDR3 consists of 14 residues. From germline, CDR1 is MDHEN and CDR2 SYDVKM. Trimming left V 6 bases short and J 7 bases short, with 18 bases between. CDR3 bases: TGTGCCAGCAGCTCCCCAGCCAGGGCTAATGAAGCTTTCTTT. It yields the protein CASSSPARANEAFF.